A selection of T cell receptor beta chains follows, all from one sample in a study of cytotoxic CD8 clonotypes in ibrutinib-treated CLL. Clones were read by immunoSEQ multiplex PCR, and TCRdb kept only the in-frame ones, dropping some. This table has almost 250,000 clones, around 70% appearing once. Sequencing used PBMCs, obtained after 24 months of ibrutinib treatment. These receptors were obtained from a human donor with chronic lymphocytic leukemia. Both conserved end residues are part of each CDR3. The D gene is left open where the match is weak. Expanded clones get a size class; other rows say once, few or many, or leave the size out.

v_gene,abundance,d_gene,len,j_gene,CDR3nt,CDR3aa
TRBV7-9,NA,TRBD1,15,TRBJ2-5,TGTGCCAGCAGCCCGGGACAGGGTTTACTAGAGACCCAGTACTTC,CASSPGQGLLETQYF
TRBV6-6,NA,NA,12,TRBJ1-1,TGTGCCAGCAGTTACGGTGAGACTGAAGCTTTCTTT,CASSYGETEAFF
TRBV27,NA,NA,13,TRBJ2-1,TGTGCCAGCAGTTCAACCAGGTGGAGTGAGCAGTTCTTC,CASSSTRWSEQFF
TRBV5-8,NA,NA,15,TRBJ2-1,TGTGCCAGCAGCTTAAGCGAGATCTCCTACAATGAGCAGTTCTTC,CASSLSEISYNEQFF
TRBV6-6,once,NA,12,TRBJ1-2,TGTGCCACCCTGATCGGCGGCTGGGGCTACACCTTC,CATLIGGWGYTF
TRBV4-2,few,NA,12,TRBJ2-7,TGTGCCAGCAGCCAAGAAGGGGTCGAGCAGTACTTC,CASSQEGVEQYF
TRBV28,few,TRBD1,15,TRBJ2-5,TGTGCCAGCAGTCCCCGGGGACAGGGAGGGGAGACCCAGTACTTC,CASSPRGQGGETQYF
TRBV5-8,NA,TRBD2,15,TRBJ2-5,TGTGCCAGCAGCTGGAGCGGGGAGGAGGTGGAGACCCAGTACTTC,CASSWSGEEVETQYF
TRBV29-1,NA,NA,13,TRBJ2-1,TGCAGCGTCCGGGACCTCTCCTACAATGAGCAGTTCTTC,CSVRDLSYNEQFF
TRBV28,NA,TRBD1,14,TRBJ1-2,TGTGCCAGCAGGCAGGGGGCAACTAACTATGGCTACACCTTC,CASRQGATNYGYTF
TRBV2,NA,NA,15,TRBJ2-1,TGTGCCAGCAGTGAAGCGCTTCCTAGCGACAATGAGCAGTTCTTC,CASSEALPSDNEQFF
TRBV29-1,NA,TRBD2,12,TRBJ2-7,TGCAGCGTACTAGCGGGAGAGGTCGAGCAGTACTTC,CSVLAGEVEQYF
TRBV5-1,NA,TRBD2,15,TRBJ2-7,TGCGCCAGCAGCGGACTAGCGGGAGGGCCAAACGAGCAGTACTTC,CASSGLAGGPNEQYF
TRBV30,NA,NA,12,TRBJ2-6,TGTGCCTGGAGCTCTGGGGCCAACGTCCTGACTTTC,CAWSSGANVLTF
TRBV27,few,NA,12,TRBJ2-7,TGTGCCAGCAGTTCCCCCAATTACGAGCAGTACTTC,CASSSPNYEQYF
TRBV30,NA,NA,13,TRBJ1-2,TGTGCCTGGAGTGTAAGTCAAAACTATGGCTACACCTTC,CAWSVSQNYGYTF
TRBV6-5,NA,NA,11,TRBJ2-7,TGTGCCAGCAGCGATTTTAACGAGCAGTACTTC,CASSDFNEQYF
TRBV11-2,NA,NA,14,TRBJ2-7,TGTGCCAGCAGCTTACCGCAGAGATCCTACGAGCAGTACTTC,CASSLPQRSYEQYF
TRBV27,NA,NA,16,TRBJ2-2,TGTGCCAGCAGTCCATACACCCCGCAAGGCACCGGGGAGCTGTTTTTT,CASSPYTPQGTGELFF
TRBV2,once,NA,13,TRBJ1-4,TGTGCCAGCAGCTCCGGACCGGTCGAAAAACTGTTTTTT,CASSSGPVEKLFF
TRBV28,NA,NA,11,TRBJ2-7,TGTGCCAGCACAGCTAACTACGAGCAGTACTTC,CASTANYEQYF
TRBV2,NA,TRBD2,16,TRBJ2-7,TGTGCCAGCAGGGAACTAGCGGGAGACCCCTACTACGAGCAGTACTTC,CASRELAGDPYYEQYF
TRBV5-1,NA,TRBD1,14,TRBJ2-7,TGCGCCAGCAGCTTGGGGCAGGGGGCCTACGAGCAGTACTTC,CASSLGQGAYEQYF
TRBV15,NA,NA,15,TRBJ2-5,TGTGCCACCAGCGGTTTAATGGGTCAGCAAGAGACCCAGTACTTC,CATSGLMGQQETQYF
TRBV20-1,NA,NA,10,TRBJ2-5,TGCAGTGCACGTCAAGAGACCCAGTACTTC,CSARQETQYF
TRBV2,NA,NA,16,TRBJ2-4,TGTGCCAGCATAACCCGACAGGACGGAGTCAAAAACATTCAGTACTTC,CASITRQDGVKNIQYF
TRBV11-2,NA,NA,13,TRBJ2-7,TGTGCCAGCAGTCACAGGGTCTATTACGAGCAGTACTTC,CASSHRVYYEQYF
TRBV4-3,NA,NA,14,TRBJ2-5,TGCGCCAGCAGCCCCCGGAACCCCGGGGAGACCCAGTACTTC,CASSPRNPGETQYF
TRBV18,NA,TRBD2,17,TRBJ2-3,TGTGCCAGCTCACCCGAGGTAGCGGGAGCCACCCCGGGTACGCAGTATTTT,CASSPEVAGATPGTQYF
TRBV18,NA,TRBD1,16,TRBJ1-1,TGTGCCAGCTCACCACCGAGGGACAGCCGGGGGACTGAAGCTTTCTTT,CASSPPRDSRGTEAFF
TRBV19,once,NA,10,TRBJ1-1,TGTGCCACCCAACAGGGAAAAGCTTTCTTT,CATQQGKAFF
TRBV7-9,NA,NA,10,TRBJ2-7,TGTGCCAGCAGCCCCGGGGAGCAGTACTTC,CASSPGEQYF
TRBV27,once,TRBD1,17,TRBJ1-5,TGTGCCAGCAGTCTCACCACAGGGGGGATTGGCAATCAGCCCCAGCATTTT,CASSLTTGGIGNQPQHF
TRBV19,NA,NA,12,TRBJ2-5,TGTGCCAGTAGTATAGGGCAGGAGACCCAGTACTTC,CASSIGQETQYF
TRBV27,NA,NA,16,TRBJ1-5,TGTGCCAGCGGAGACAGAAAGCATTATAGCAATCAGCCCCAGCATTTT,CASGDRKHYSNQPQHF
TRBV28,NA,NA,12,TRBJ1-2,TGTGCCAGCAGTGCGACAGGCTACGGCTACACCTTC,CASSATGYGYTF
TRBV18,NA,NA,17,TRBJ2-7,TGTGCCAGCTCACCACCGCCGGGTTTCACCCTTCGGAGGGAGCAGTACTTC,CASSPPPGFTLRREQYF
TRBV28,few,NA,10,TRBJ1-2,TGTGCCAGCAGTTCTGGTGGCTACACCTTC,CASSSGGYTF
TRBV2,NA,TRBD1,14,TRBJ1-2,TGTGCCAAAGGGACAGATCTTTCTAACTATGGCTACACCTTC,CAKGTDLSNYGYTF
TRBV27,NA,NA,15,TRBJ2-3,TGTGCCAGCAGTTCCCAGACAGGGAGGACAGATACGCAGTATTTT,CASSSQTGRTDTQYF
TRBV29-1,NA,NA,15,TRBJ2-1,TGCAGCGCCCGAAGTAGTGGACAGAGAAACAATGAGCAGTTCTTC,CSARSSGQRNNEQFF
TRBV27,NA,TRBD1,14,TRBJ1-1,TGTGCCAGCAGTCGGACAGGTGCGAACACTGAAGCTTTCTTT,CASSRTGANTEAFF
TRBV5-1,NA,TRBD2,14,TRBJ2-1,TGCGCCAGCAGCGGCGGGAGCTCCTACAATGAGCAGTTCTTC,CASSGGSSYNEQFF
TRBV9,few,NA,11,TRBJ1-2,TGTGCCAGCAGCCCGTCCCATGGCTACACCTTC,CASSPSHGYTF
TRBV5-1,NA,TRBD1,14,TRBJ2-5,TGCGCCAGCAGCTTCGGACAGGGGTGGGAGACCCAGTACTTC,CASSFGQGWETQYF
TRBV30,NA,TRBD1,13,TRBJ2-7,TGTGCCTGGGAGCTAGGACAGGGCTACGAGCAGTACTTC,CAWELGQGYEQYF
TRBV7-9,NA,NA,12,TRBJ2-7,TGTGCCAGCAGCGGTAAGAACTACGAGCAGTACTTC,CASSGKNYEQYF
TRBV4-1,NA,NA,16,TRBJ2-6,TGCGCCAGCAGCCAAGATCAGGCCTCTGGGGCCAACGTCCTGACTTTC,CASSQDQASGANVLTF
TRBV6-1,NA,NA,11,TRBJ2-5,TGTGCCAGCACCCAACAAGAGACCCAGTACTTC,CASTQQETQYF
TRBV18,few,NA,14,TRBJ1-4,TGTGCCAGCTCCGGGACACCAACTAATGAAAAACTGTTTTTT,CASSGTPTNEKLFF
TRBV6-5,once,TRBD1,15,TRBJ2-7,TGTGCCAGCACCCATATAGGACAGGATTCCTACGAGCAGTACTTC,CASTHIGQDSYEQYF
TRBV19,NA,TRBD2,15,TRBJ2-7,TGTGCCAGTAGTGCCTTAGCGGGAGGATGGGGCGAGCAGTACTTC,CASSALAGGWGEQYF
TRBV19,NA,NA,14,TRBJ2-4,TGTGCCAGTAGTATAGGAGAGAAGGCGGACATTCAGTACTTC,CASSIGEKADIQYF
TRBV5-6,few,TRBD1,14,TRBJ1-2,TGTGCCAGCAGCTTGGGGGACAGGGCCAATGGCTACACCTTC,CASSLGDRANGYTF
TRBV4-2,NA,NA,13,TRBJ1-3,TGTGCCAGCAGCCAAGATCCTCAAGACACCATATATTTT,CASSQDPQDTIYF
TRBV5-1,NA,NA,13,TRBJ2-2,TGCGCCAGCAGCTTGGCTTACGTCGGGGAGCTGTTTTTT,CASSLAYVGELFF
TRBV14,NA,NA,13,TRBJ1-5,TGTGCCAGCAGCCACCCGCTCAATCAGCCCCAGCATTTT,CASSHPLNQPQHF
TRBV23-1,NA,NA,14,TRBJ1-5,TGCGCCAGCAGTTCAGGGTTAGGGGAACAGCCCCAGCATTTT,CASSSGLGEQPQHF
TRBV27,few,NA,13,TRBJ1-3,TGTGCCAGCAGTCTCCACAATAAAAACACCATATATTTT,CASSLHNKNTIYF
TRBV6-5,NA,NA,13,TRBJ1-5,TGTGCCAGTACCCCAGGGCCTCATCAGCCCCAGCATTTT,CASTPGPHQPQHF